What follows describes a single T cell receptor beta chain. Which antigen it targets is not known. Per-base quality was not reported, and no clone a single base away is much larger than it. This entry belongs to a study of cytomegalovirus exposure and HLA in healthy donors (dated by TCRdb to the late 2010s). Regarding the complete study: According to an earlier analysis of 450 to 650 of the donors, 150 million to 200 million T cells yielded 90 million to 140 million unique TCR beta sequences and about 300 Gb of sequence data. Around 320 gigabases of sequencing data and approximately 85 million unique TCR sequences were included in an early release covering roughly 700 HLA-typed donors. Among the approximately 420 genotyped donors, 81% belonged to the genetic ancestry cluster associated with self-reported Caucasian donors. The aim of the study was to test whether cataloging public T cell receptors could identify signatures of past pathogen exposure. The T cell repertoires of several hundred subjects were profiled by immunosequencing and related to cytomegalovirus serostatus. A separate validation cohort of over a hundred different subjects was used in addition to the approximately 700-subject first cohort. High-throughput TCR immunosequencing, statistical association of individual TCRs with disease status, and machine learning were combined to predict cytomegalovirus infection status. A later analysis re-examined previously published TCR beta repertoires from more than 550 donors and added high-resolution HLA genotyping to investigate patterns of TCR occurrence. In the later analysis, no new phenotypic data were used to find candidate immune exposures; instead, reliance was placed on TCR beta sequences and their occurrence across donors. In an earlier analysis of roughly 580 of the donors, high-throughput TCR beta sequencing was used to judge whether each TCR beta V gene segment behaved as functional or pseudogenic. Donor age, sex, ethnicity and CMV serostatus were collected together with the repertoire data. In a later genetic analysis, genome-wide SNP genotypes for 398 of the 666 donors were used, and that subset was treated as a discovery cohort. Every discovery cohort repertoire had been produced on one sequencing platform. Class I and class II HLA loci were covered by the typing at four-digit resolution. The number of donors typed differed by locus, with about 629-630 for A, B, C, DRB1 and DQB1, around 520 for DQA1, over 600 for DPA1, and roughly 450 for DPB1. About five DR-DQ haplotypes were treated as single units for association and clustering because of strong linkage in the cohort. Across about 370 genotyped donors of the cohort, an average of about 220,000 unique TCR beta nucleotide sequences per donor were sequenced, and 15% to 20% of those sequences were non-productive.

The CDR3 contains 14 residues, cysteine and phenylalanine counted. CDR3 DNA only is kept here, 42 bases in frame from base 1. Trimming at the junction amounts to 8 bases on V and 6 bases on J, and the germline ends lie 20 bases apart. Looking up the germline V gene (reference sequence) yields CDR1 MNHNY and CDR2 SVGAGI. General study outcomes and caveats: Most CMV-associated TCR beta chains appeared to be HLA-restricted in a later analysis, and the HLA associations seemed to be driven largely by CMV exposure. According to the authors, the approach could potentially be generalized to other disease states and immunological phenotypes. Most TCR sequences were observed very rarely across donors, whereas some public TCRs were present in many individuals. A later analysis found that HLA-associated TCR beta chains were more clonally expanded and had lower generation probabilities than equally common non-associated chains. Because the 87-base-pair reads could not distinguish some IMGT-functional V segments, including TRBV6-2 and TRBV6-3, those segments were excluded. A later analysis found that TCR association rates varied across HLA loci, with DRB1 alleles showing the most associated TCRs and HLA-C alleles the fewest. A few of the identified cytomegalovirus-associated TCR beta chains were confirmed in vitro to be specific for cytomegalovirus antigens. The study gave a list of some 150 TCR beta chains associated with cytomegalovirus. In a later analysis, around 17,000 TCR beta sequences were associated with specific HLA alleles at a false discovery rate of 0.05. A further reported finding was that TCR beta sequences accurately predicted the HLA-A and HLA-B alleles for most subjects in the first cohort. The classifier was reported to diagnose cytomegalovirus status with high specificity and sensitivity in both the original cohort and the validation cohort. Linkage disequilibrium might explain the correlated functional status among segregating V segments, but an unknown experimental factor could not be excluded. In an earlier analysis of some 550 of the donors, most TCR beta V segments were observed in productive rearrangements about 87% or about 30% of the time, broadly matching IMGT annotations. The earlier analysis of approximately 590 of the donors excluded around 17 rarely observed V segments, including chromosome 9 orphons, because counts were too low. According to a later genetic analysis, donors in an Asian-associated ancestry cluster had fewer N-insertions in productive TCRs than the roughly 700-donor mean. Only TCR beta chains were sequenced in this cohort, and the absence of alpha or paired-chain data limited detectable features. A cluster of highly shared sequence variants was judged likely to be a technical artifact of the sequencing pipeline. The only immune exposure information available for the cohort was CMV serostatus. Strong co-occurrence of HLA alleles, especially DR and DQ, made assigning TCR associations to individual alleles difficult. Because HLA typing was missing for some donors at each locus, association tests included only the typed subset. According to a later analysis, parvovirus B19, influenza, CMV and Epstein-Barr virus appeared linked to several top co-occurrence clusters. A later genetic analysis associated a missense DCLRE1C variant with V-gene and J-gene trimming of TCR beta chains, and an independent cohort replicated the association. Presence/absence analyses assumed roughly uniform sequencing depth across donors, an assumption that may not hold.

The library was generated by the immunoSEQ multiplex PCR assay. For the multiplex PCR, a mixture combining 60 forward primers for TCR Vbeta segments and 13 reverse primers for TCR Jbeta segments was used. A multiplex PCR assay on genomic DNA amplified the CDR3 region of rearranged TCR beta genes. The Illumina HiSeq System was used to sequence the amplified TCR beta libraries as 87-base-pair reads. Per the authors' processing: In a later analysis, around 80 million unique TCR beta chains were counted across the roughly 610 repertoires, and around 10 million of these chains were shared by at least two donors. Raw reads were error-corrected and collapsed into unique sequences with a nearest-neighbor algorithm that merged closely related sequences to remove PCR and sequencing errors. CDR3 sequences were aligned to IMGT reference sequences to assign V, D and J gene segments. For a sequence to be retained, a match of at least six nucleotides to both a V gene segment and a J gene segment was required. Rearrangements were classified as productive when the CDR3 lacked stop codons and remained in frame with V and J, and all other rearrangements were classified as non-productive. Following IMGT convention, CDR3 was defined as the stretch from the second conserved V-encoded cysteine up to the conserved J-encoded phenylalanine. The earlier analysis of some 540 of the donors excluded any sequence lacking an unambiguous match to a single V gene segment. In an earlier analysis of several hundred of the donors, a V segment was called functional when productive rearrangements were above 56.7%, and segregating when the standard deviation between donors exceeded 5%. To diagnose cytomegalovirus status from the catalog of TCR beta chain sequences, a statistical classification framework was built. A later analysis assigned V and J genes by comparing TCR nucleotide sequences with IMGT/GENE-DB human TR gene sequences. A later analysis assigned CDR3 sequences and most-parsimonious VDJ recombination scenarios with the TCRdist pipeline. A later analysis defined each TCR beta chain by its CDR3 amino acid sequence plus V-gene family, and excluded reads lacking a unique V-gene family. As a way to deal with suspected cross-contamination and a sequencing artifact, a later analysis dropped 450 to 600 nucleotide sequences that were highly shared and had low generation probability. In a later analysis, a clonal expansion index for each public chain was calculated from normalized within-repertoire ranks of inferred template counts. Generation probabilities in a later analysis came from a VDJ recombination model fitted to out-of-frame rearrangements, and those results were checked against IGoR. A later analysis scored TCR-TCR, TCR-HLA and TCR-CMV co-occurrence with hypergeometric tests, applying a repertoire-size bias correction to TCR pairs. False discovery rates were estimated in a later analysis by permuting HLA or CMV assignments 20 times. In a later analysis, co-occurring TCRs were grouped using DBSCAN, and TCRdist sequence similarity was added for clustering within HLA-allele-positive subsets. Repertoires with fewer than 30,000 or more than 120,000 public chains were left out of co-occurrence clustering, as were about five repertoires with anomalous nucleotide sharing. In TCRdb, the immuneACCESS table is reduced to in-frame sequences with V and J assigned. These tables do not hold every clone; where another copy was compared, an unresolved V gene accounts for under half, and the others remain unexplained. V, J and clone size reflect that table, while D and trimming were determined from the DNA. For this sample there are almost 200,000 clones; 70% to 80% appear just once. The ten largest clones take up 1.5% to 2% of the sample.

The cohort comprised hundreds of healthy bone marrow donors. At the time of sampling, all cohort members were nominally healthy, though unrecorded immune exposures were likely present. The donor was CMV seronegative and belonged to the group of 352 seronegative cohort members. A peripheral blood sample was collected from each donor, and TCR beta sequencing was performed on peripheral blood mononuclear cells. Genomic DNA extraction from the blood cell samples was performed with the Qiagen DNeasy Blood Extraction Kit. The sequenced sample consisted of PBMCs. The receptor was isolated from a man aged 25 to 40 in good health and CMV-seronegative. The chain links TRBV6-6 with TRBJ2-7, and perhaps TRBD1 as D gene, on 6 matching bases. The CDR3: CASSVTGTRGEQYF. The DNA sequence is as follows: TGTGCCAGCTCCGTAACCGGGACCAGGGGCGAGCAGTACTTC.